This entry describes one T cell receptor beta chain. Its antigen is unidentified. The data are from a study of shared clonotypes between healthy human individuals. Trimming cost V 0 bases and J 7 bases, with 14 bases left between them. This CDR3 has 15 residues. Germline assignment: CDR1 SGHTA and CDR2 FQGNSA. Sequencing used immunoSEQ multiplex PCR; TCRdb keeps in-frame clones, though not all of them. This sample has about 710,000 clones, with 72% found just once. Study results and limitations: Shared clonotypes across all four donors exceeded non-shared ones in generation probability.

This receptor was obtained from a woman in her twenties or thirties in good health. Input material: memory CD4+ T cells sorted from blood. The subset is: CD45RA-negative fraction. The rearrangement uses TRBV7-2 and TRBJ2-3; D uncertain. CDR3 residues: CASSLAAERRNTQYF. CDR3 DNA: TGTGCCAGCAGCTTAGCAGCTGAACGGCGGAATACGCAGTATTTT.